What follows describes a single TCR beta chain. TCRdb keeps only in-frame clones here, not all; method: immunoSEQ multiplex PCR. The data contain 40,000 to 60,000 clones, 80% to 95% of them seen just once; the ten biggest clones take up less than 0.6%. The length of the CDR3 is 13 residues. With 4 bases removed from V and 7 bases from J, the gap between germline ends came to 13 bases. Looked up from germline, CDR1 is MNHEY and CDR2 is SVGAGI. The sample belongs to a study of T cell changes during pregnancy in multiple sclerosis. The sequenced sample was CD4+ T cells from peripheral blood mononuclear cells, obtained in the third trimester of pregnancy. The chain recombines TRBV6-5 with TRBJ1-1, with a weak D call TRBD1 (6 bases). The TCR sequence derives from a female donor with multiple sclerosis, enrolled in a pregnancy study. The CDR3 sequence: CASSFGIGGEAFF. CDR3 nucleotide sequence: TGTGCCAGCAGTTTTGGAATAGGGGGTGAAGCTTTCTTT.